This T cell receptor beta chain was retrieved from a study of blood T cell repertoires in COVID-19. Study summary: Sources were T cells, B-cell-depleted T cells, or PBMCs; the material itself was cDNA or gDNA.

Participant reports of clinical history set cohort assignment. This clone was picked up one time. Authors' methods: Nucleated cell counts were estimated from reference gene primer amplification. Only in-frame clones appear in the TCRdb table, and some are missing; sequencing was by immunoSEQ multiplex PCR. V, J and clone size are taken as reported in that table, and D and trimming were inferred from the DNA itself. The sample comprises about 200,000 clones, approximately 90% of which are singletons, and 1.2% rests with the top ten. Germline-derived CDR1 and CDR2 are SGHTA and FQGNSA. This CDR3 comprises 14 residues. With V trimmed by 4 bases and J by 4 bases, 5 bases remained unmatched.

The chain couples TRBV7-2 to TRBJ1-1; TRBD1 aligns across 8 bases. The sample consisted of PBMCs or T cells enriched from blood (not recorded which). This receptor was obtained from a man under 40 who had recovered from COVID-19. CDR3 region: CASSYDRGSTEAFF. DNA for the CDR3: TGTGCCAGCAGCTACGACAGGGGAAGCACTGAAGCTTTCTTT.